Below are 8 T cell receptor beta chains sequenced from a single sample in a study of blood T cell repertoires in COVID-19. The table came from immunoSEQ multiplex PCR; TCRdb's copy has only in-frame clones and leaves some out. The sample holds about 94,000 clones; approximately 83% are singletons and the top ten take roughly 6.3%. What was sequenced was peripheral blood. Receptors were obtained from a man in his 60s with acute or convalescent COVID-19.

This clone was counted between two and nine times. This chain links TRBV24-1 with TRBJ1-5; 8 bases are shared with TRBD1. The CDR3 totals 17 residues. Trimming took 0 bases from V and 3 from J; bases not matched to a gene: 6. Germline V lookup: CDR1 KGHDR, CDR2 SFDVKD. The chain's CDR3 is CATSDLTRTGPNQPQHF. The CDR3 DNA reads TGTGCCACCAGTGATTTGACTCGGACAGGGCCCAATCAGCCCCAGCATTTT.

The rearrangement uses TRBV4-1 and TRBJ2-1, with 9 nucleotides matching TRBD1. This CDR3 is built from 16 residues. Trimming cost V 2 bases and J 2 bases; bases outside gene matches: 4. Germline loops: CDR1 MGHRA, CDR2 YSYEKL. The CDR3 DNA sequence: TGCGCCAGCAGCCAACCGGGACAGGGTCCCTACAATGAGCAGTTCTTC. Its translation is CASSQPGQGPYNEQFF.

This chain uses TRBV6-6 with TRBJ2-6, with D possibly matching TRBD1 (6 bases). The V end was cut by 6 bases, the J end by 0 bases, with 18 bases between. Germline CDR1 and CDR2: MNHNY and SVGAGI (reference sequence). This CDR3 has 18 amino acids. As DNA, the CDR3 is TGTGCCAGCAGCCGAACCTCGACAGGCTACTCTGGGGCCAACGTCCTGACTTTC. Protein sequence: CASSRTSTGYSGANVLTF.

This rearrangement joins TRBV5-1 to TRBJ1-4, with 8 bases fitting TRBD1. Trimming cost V 4 bases and J 7 bases; bases outside gene matches: 9. This CDR3 region has 15 residues. Per the germline V gene, CDR1 is SGHRS and CDR2 is YFSETQ. CDR3 loop: CASSPGTGGGEKLFF. The CDR3 bases are TGCGCCAGCAGCCCCGGGACAGGAGGAGGTGAAAAACTGTTTTTT.

The chain is built from TRBV7-2 and TRBJ1-5, with D uncertain. CDR3 length: 17 residues. Deletions cut 1 base from V and 0 bases from J, with 13 bases between. Germline loops: CDR1 SGHTA, CDR2 FQGNSA. The CDR3 protein is CASSLESAGLSNQPQHF. The CDR3 coding sequence is TGTGCCAGCAGCTTAGAATCTGCGGGCCTTAGCAATCAGCCCCAGCATTTT.

The DNA for the CDR3 is TGTGCCTGGAGCAAAGCCGGGTACCGGGGGAACTCCTACGAGCAGTACTTC. Protein sequence: CAWSKAGYRGNSYEQYF. The chain carries TRBV30 and TRBJ2-7; D possibly corresponds to TRBD2 (6 bases). Between the trimmed V and J ends, which lost 3 bases and 0 bases, there was a span of 21 bases. The CDR3 has 17 amino acids. Per germline, CDR1 GTSNPN and CDR2 SVGIG (reference sequence).

This clone was picked up one time. This chain joins TRBV10-3 and TRBJ1-2; no reliable D call. Looked up from germline, CDR1 is ENHRY and CDR2 is SYGVKD. The CDR3 length is 13 residues. Trimming removed 3 bases from V and 2 bases from J, with 7 bases in between. The CDR3: CAISEAGNYGYTF. The CDR3 nucleotides are TGTGCCATCAGTGAAGCAGGCAACTATGGCTACACCTTC.

V is TRBV6-1 and J is TRBJ2-7; D unresolved. The CDR3 length is 13 residues. CDR1 and CDR2 (germline): MNHNS, SASEGT. V was trimmed by 3 bases and J by 2 bases, leaving 8 bases between them. The DNA of the CDR3 is TGTGCCAGCAGTGATCGCAGTCCCTACGAGCAGTACTTC. Its translation: CASSDRSPYEQYF.